Sequencing of this TCR beta chain was carried out in a study of blood T cell repertoires in COVID-19. The CDR3 contains 17 residues. The germline CDR1 and CDR2 sequences are SGDLS and YYNGEE. Repertoires were generated with immunoSEQ multiplex PCR, while TCRdb's copy carries only in-frame clones and drops some. The data contain fewer than 450,000 clones, 91% of them singletons. The V and J genes are TRBV9 and TRBJ2-1, with D perhaps TRBD2 (9 bases). This sequence was found in a woman between 18 and 29 years old who had recovered from COVID-19. The source material was peripheral blood. CDR3 sequence reads: CASTQGVAASGNNEQFF. CDR3 in DNA: TGTGCTAGTACACAGGGGGTAGCGGCTAGCGGGAACAATGAGCAGTTCTTC.